This T cell receptor (beta chain) was found in a study of T cell responses to AZD1222 COVID-19 vaccine. This CDR3 contains 13 residues. V was shortened by 7 bases and J by 8 bases, with 14 bases between the two germline ends. Here immunoSEQ multiplex PCR was the method, and the copy in TCRdb shows in-frame clones only, minus some. The sample holds 150,000 or so clones, roughly nine tenths seen once. Study outcomes and limitations: Researchers took repertoire samples only after the peak T cell response had come.

Remarks on this clone: Antigen unknown.

The clonotype originates from an adult in good health. The V and J genes are TRBV12-3 or TRBV12-4 and TRBJ1-4; D uncertain. The input for sequencing was peripheral blood, taken on day 0 of MenACWY control vaccination. CDR3: CASNPGFKEKLFF. The CDR3 DNA reads TGTGCCAGCAACCCGGGGTTTAAGGAAAAACTGTTTTTT.